What follows are 9 T cell receptor beta chains derived from one specimen sequenced in a study of T cell clonality in common variable immunodeficiency. The table came from immunoSEQ multiplex PCR; TCRdb's copy has only in-frame clones and leaves some out. Sampling found around 42,000 clones, none seen once. The specimen was peripheral blood mononuclear cells. These receptors were taken from a person between 18 and 70 years old in good health.

This clone was seen many times. The read ends 3 residues shy of where the CDR3 ends; the end is completed using the germline J gene. The J gene is TRBJ2-1, the V gene TRBV12-3 or TRBV12-4, with D uncertain. V lost 7 bases, J lost 2 bases, and 6 bases lay in between. The CDR3 totals 12 residues. This CDR3 reads CASTSAYNEQFF. The covered CDR3 bases are TGTGCCAGCACCTCTGCCTACAATGAG.

This clone was recorded at least ten times. The CDR3 end lies 3 residues beyond the end of the read and is filled in from the germline J gene. This chain links TRBV6-1 with TRBJ1-2; D not resolved. Germline CDR1 reads MNHNS; CDR2 reads SASEGT. The CDR3 runs to 12 residues. V lost 3 bases and J lost 3, with 5 bases in between. The sequenced CDR3 bases are TGTGCCAGCAGTGACAGAGACTATGGC. This gives the protein CASSDRDYG. The entire CDR3 reads CASSDRDYGYTF.

A few counts support this clone. The read ends 3 residues before the CDR3 terminus; that terminus is restored from the germline J gene. The rearrangement uses TRBV20-1 and TRBJ2-1; 10 bases align to TRBD2. This CDR3 is built from 17 residues. V lost 6 bases to trimming and J lost 8 bases; unmatched junction nucleotides: 19. Germline CDR1 DFQATT, CDR2 SNEGSKA (reference sequence). CDR3 region: CSAPPFEREGLDYEQFF. The CDR3 DNA, read in part, is TGCAGTGCCCCCCCATTCGAGCGGGAGGGCCTAGATTATGAG.

This clone has only a few counts. Read coverage stops 3 residues before the CDR3 terminus; the germline J gene supplies the remainder. The chain combines TRBV20-1 with TRBJ2-1; TRBD2 matches at 10 bases. Germline loops: CDR1 DFQATT, CDR2 SNEGSKA (reference sequence). The CDR3 covers 17 residues. V trimming: 6 bases; J trimming: 6 bases; junction bases outside the gene matches: 17. CDR3 bases read: TGCAGTGCCTTGGGGGTTAGCGGGGGGCCGTGGTCCAATGAG. This gives the protein CSALGVSGGPWSNE. The full CDR3 sequence reads CSALGVSGGPWSNEQFF.

This clone came up many times. The read ends 3 residues shy of where the CDR3 ends; the end is completed using the germline J gene. V usage is TRBV19 and J usage is TRBJ1-3, with D perhaps TRBD1 (5 bases). Trimming removed 7 bases at V and 3 bases at J, with 16 bases between. The CDR3 contains 15 residues. Germline CDR1 LNHDA, CDR2 SQIVND (reference sequence). CDR3 bases read: TGTGCCAGTAATGGCAGGGTACGGGATGGAAACACC. The encoded protein is CASNGRVRDGNT. The complete CDR3 sequence is CASNGRVRDGNTIYF.

There are many counts of this clone. From the germline J gene comes the end of the CDR3, since the read stops 3 residues before it. J is TRBJ2-1 and V is TRBV5-1; the D gene is possibly TRBD1 (6 bases). Trimming stripped 0 bases from V and 7 bases from J, with 8 bases between. The CDR3 has 13 amino acids. Germline assignment: CDR1 SGHRS and CDR2 YFSETQ. CDR3 DNA, as far as it was read: TGCGCCAGCAGCTTGGGGACAGCTAATGAG. Protein sequence: CASSLGTANE. The full CDR3 protein reads CASSLGTANEQFF. Full variable domain (missing parts from reference TRBV5-1 and TRBJ2-1): KAGVTQTPRYLIKTRGQQVTLSCSPISGHRSVSWYQQTPGQGLQFLFEYFSETQRNKGNFPGRFSGRQFSNSRSEMNVSTLELGDSALYLCASSLGTANEQFFGPGTRLTVL.

In its sample, this clone was seen many times. The read terminates 3 residues before the CDR3 end, so the remaining end is supplied by the germline J gene. The gene calls are TRBV2 and TRBJ1-4, with D unclear. V was shortened by 3 bases and J by 5 bases, with 13 bases between the two germline ends. The CDR3 is 15 residues long. Germline V lookup: CDR1 SNHLY, CDR2 FYNNEI. CDR3 bases read: TGTGCCAGCAGTGATTTAGGGCTGCAAAATGAAAAA. This translates into CASSDLGLQNEK. The CDR3 reads in full as CASSDLGLQNEKLFF.

This clone was recorded at least ten times. The DNA read from the CDR3 is TGTGCCAGTAGTGCCGGGACAGTCTCACCC. This sequence encodes CASSAGTVSP. The entire CDR3 is CASSAGTVSPLHF. J is TRBJ1-6 and V is TRBV19; 7 bases line up with TRBD1. The DNA ends 3 residues before the CDR3 does, and the rest of the CDR3 is filled in from the germline J gene. The V gene end was trimmed by 5 bases and the J gene end by 10 bases; junction bases not matched to a gene: 5. The germline CDR1 and CDR2 sequences are LNHDA and SQIVND (reference sequence). The CDR3 length is 13 residues.

In this sample, this clone turned up many times. The CDR3 extends 3 residues past the end of the read, so its final part is completed from the germline J gene. The rearrangement links TRBV20-1 to TRBJ2-4; D perhaps matches TRBD1 (6 bases). The CDR3 sequence is 13 residues long. CDR1 DFQATT and CDR2 SNEGSKA come from the germline V gene (reference sequence). The CDR3 loop reads CSARSDQNRDQYF. Incomplete CDR3 DNA: TGCAGTGCTAGATCGGACCAGAACAGGGAT.